The T cell receptor (beta chain) under discussion was sequenced for a study of blood T cell repertoires in COVID-19. Study overall: COVID-19 samples, acute and convalescent, were from the United States, Italy and Spain. Sources were T cells, B-cell-depleted T cells, or PBMCs; the material itself was cDNA or gDNA.

The CDR3 is 17 amino acids. In germline, CDR1 is MNHEY, CDR2 SVGEGT. The V gene lost 2 bases and the J gene lost 1 base, with 18 bases spanning the gap. Per the original methods: Researchers report that nucleated cell counts were estimated from reference gene primer amplification. Method: immunoSEQ multiplex PCR; TCRdb's copy keeps in-frame clones and lacks some. V, J and clone size reflect that table, while D and trimming were determined from the DNA. This sample carries about 100,000 clones, approximately 89% of them seen once, and the ten largest clones take around 7%. Sequenced material: peripheral blood. V gene TRBV6-2 or TRBV6-3 combines with J gene TRBJ2-7; D might be TRBD1 (6 bases). This sequence was found in a man aged 45-65 years with active or convalescent COVID-19. This CDR3 is CASSYEAIPGQSYEQYF. CDR3 in DNA: TGTGCCAGCAGTTACGAGGCAATCCCGGGACAATCCTACGAGCAGTACTTC.